The entry that follows covers one TCR beta chain sequence. The CDR3 totals 15 residues. V was clipped by 6 bases and J by 0 bases, with 9 bases between them. Germline values: CDR1 LNHDA, CDR2 SQIVND (reference sequence). The data stem from a study of T cell responses to AZD1222 COVID-19 vaccine. Measured with immunoSEQ multiplex PCR; TCRdb has only the in-frame clones, and not every one. Of about 60,000 clones in the sample, about 85% are singletons; the top ten hold 15% to 20%. The chain couples TRBV19 to TRBJ2-6; a possible D gene is TRBD2 (6 bases). This TCR derives from an adult in good health. The sample was peripheral blood, taken on day 0 of AZD1222 vaccination. The CDR3, as DNA: TGTGCCAGTAGCATGACTAGCTCTGGGGCCAACGTCCTGACTTTC. This codes for CASSMTSSGANVLTF.